The clone carrying this T cell receptor beta chain was counted ten times or more. Its cognate antigen is unknown. This sample's TCRbeta library carried unique molecular identifier barcodes. TCRdb passed the PCR reads through MiXCR, listing each CDR3 protein once. The sample holds roughly 160,000 distinct CDR3 sequences, 11% seen once. The sample originates from a study of T-cell reconstitution after alpha-beta-depleted transplantation in children. General study findings and limits: Newly generated T cells supplied most T-cell counts and diversity one year post-transplant. Expanded clones from the graft, numbering several hundred, reportedly supplied alpha-beta T cells about two months after transplant. After transplant, high TCRbeta diversity at day 60 in some patients arose from surviving recipient T cells and thymic progenitors.

This CDR3 has 17 residues. Losses at the gene ends were 5 bases for V and 5 bases for J; bases not matched to a gene: 10. The chain uses TRBV12-3 or TRBV12-4 and TRBJ2-2, with 11 bases that match TRBD1. This clonotype was sampled from a boy under 10 years old with acute myeloid leukemia, due to receive a stem cell transplant. This sample comprised PBMCs, obtained before TCRalphabeta/CD19-depleted stem cell transplant. CDR3 in amino acids: CASSLTGTGGRTGELFF. In DNA, the CDR3 is TGTGCCAGCAGTCTGACCGGGACAGGGGGGAGGACCGGGGAGCTGTTTTTT.